This T cell receptor (beta chain) comes out of a study of cytomegalovirus exposure and HLA in healthy donors. Study as a whole: Findings of an earlier analysis included some 120 million unique TCR beta sequences from 200 million or so T cells.

Study results and caveats: What a later analysis reportedly showed was that an Asian-associated ancestry cluster had fewer N-insertions than the 666-donor mean. Roughly even sequencing depth across donors was the assumption behind the presence/absence analyses.

60 Vbeta and 13 Jbeta primers were used in PCR. The repertoire was sequenced with immunoSEQ multiplex PCR; TCRdb's copy has only in-frame clones and lacks some. The sample contains some 140,000 clones, roughly three quarters of which appear only once. For this clone: Its target is not known.

In nominal health when sampled, donors likely had unrecorded immune exposures nonetheless. Trimming took off 7 bases at V and 0 bases at J, with 7 bases between the two ends. The CDR3 is 13 amino acids. From germline, CDR1 is SNHLY and CDR2 FYNNEI. This chain connects TRBV2 to TRBJ1-3; D may be TRBD1 (5 bases). This clonotype originated in a man aged 30-40 years in good health and CMV-seronegative. Sample: PBMCs. CDR3 amino acids: CASMGGSGNTIYF. The CDR3 DNA reads TGTGCCAGCATGGGGGGCTCTGGAAACACCATATATTTT.